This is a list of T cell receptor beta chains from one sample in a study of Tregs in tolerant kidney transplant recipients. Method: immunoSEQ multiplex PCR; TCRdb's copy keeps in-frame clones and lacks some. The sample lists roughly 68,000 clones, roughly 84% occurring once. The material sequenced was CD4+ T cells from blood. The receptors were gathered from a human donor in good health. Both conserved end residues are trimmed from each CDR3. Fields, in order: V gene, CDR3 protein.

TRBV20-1,SASLRDLTR
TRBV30,AWSRTPGLNQPQH
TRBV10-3,AIREDRDGGYT
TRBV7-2,ASSLWGRNQPQH
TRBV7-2,ASSPGTSGNTIY
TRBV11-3,ASSLGLRDSEAF
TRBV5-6,ASSFVASGTYEQY
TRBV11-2,ASSFGLAATDTQY
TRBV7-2,ASSLPSGPGDEQF
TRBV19,ASSPDTYGYT
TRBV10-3,AISSTGYTGELF
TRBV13,ASSYKAGPYEQY
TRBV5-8,ASSLGDMEGEKLF
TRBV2,ASSGERLAGGEQF
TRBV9,ASSVVEGLAGGPDNEQF
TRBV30,AWRGDNPNYGYT